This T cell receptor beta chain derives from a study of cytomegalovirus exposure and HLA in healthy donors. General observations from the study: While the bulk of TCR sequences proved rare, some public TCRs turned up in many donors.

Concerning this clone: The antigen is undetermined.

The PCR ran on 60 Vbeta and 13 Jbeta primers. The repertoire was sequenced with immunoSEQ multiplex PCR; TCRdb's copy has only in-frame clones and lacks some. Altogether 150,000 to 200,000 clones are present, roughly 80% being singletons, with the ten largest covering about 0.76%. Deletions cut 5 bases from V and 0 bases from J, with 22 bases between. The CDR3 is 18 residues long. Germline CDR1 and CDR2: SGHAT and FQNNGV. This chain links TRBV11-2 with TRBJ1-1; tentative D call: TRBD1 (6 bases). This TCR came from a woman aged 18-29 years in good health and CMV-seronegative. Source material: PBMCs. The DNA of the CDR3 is TGTGCCAGCAGCCCGGCGGGGGTGCTACAGGGTGTGAACACTGAAGCTTTCTTT. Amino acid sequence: CASSPAGVLQGVNTEAFF.